One and the same sample provided the 21 T cell receptor beta chains below, sequenced in a study of STAT3 mutations in large granular lymphocyte leukemia. Study-wide findings and caveats: In T-cell large granular lymphocyte leukemia, about half of patients showed multiple immunodominant subclonotypes.

No antigens are known for them. Clones were sequenced by immunoSEQ multiplex PCR, and TCRdb holds only the in-frame ones, with some missing. Here the sample spans approximately 13,000 clones, more than 90% being singletons. Material: peripheral blood mononuclear cells. These receptor sequences come from a man aged 40-49 years with T-cell large granular lymphocyte leukemia. Some clones in this sample may be carry-over from other donors' samples.

This CDR3 is CASSLSGGYNSPLHF. The CDR3 DNA sequence: TGTGCCAGCAGTTTATCGGGTGGGTATAATTCACCCCTCCACTTT. The V and J genes are TRBV27 and TRBJ1-6; no firm D call. Looked up from germline, CDR1 is MNHEY and CDR2 is SMNVEV (reference sequence). This CDR3 is built from 15 residues. V was trimmed by 0 bases and J by 4 bases, leaving 7 bases between them.

The chain employs TRBV7-1 and TRBJ1-2, with D perhaps TRBD1 (5 bases). Being an ORF, TRBV7-1 has a function that is uncertain. The CDR3 consists of 14 residues. V was clipped by 4 bases and J by 0 bases, with 9 bases between them. The CDR3 DNA sequence: TGTGCCAGCAGCTTGACAGAAGCTAACTATGGCTACACCTTC. Its protein product is CASSLTEANYGYTF.

The sample holds one count of this clone. This chain links TRBV5-6 with TRBJ2-1; D remains unclear. V lost 2 bases and J lost 3, with 9 bases in between. This CDR3 contains 14 residues. The germline V gene has CDR1 SGHDT and CDR2 YYEEEE. This chain's CDR3 is CASSFIGLYNEQFF. In DNA, the CDR3 is TGTGCCAGCAGCTTCATCGGGCTCTACAATGAGCAGTTCTTC.

The rearrangement links TRBV5-4 to TRBJ1-4, with TRBD1 as a possible D gene (6 bases). The CDR3 has 12 amino acids. Trimming pared 3 bases from V and 8 bases from J, leaving 8 bases between. Germline loops: CDR1 SGHNT, CDR2 YYREEE (reference sequence). This CDR3 is CASSSTGEKLFF. The CDR3 DNA is TGTGCCAGCAGCTCGACAGGAGAAAAACTGTTTTTT.

The chain recombines TRBV5-1 with TRBJ1-2, with a tentative D call TRBD1 (5 bases). V was pared by 4 bases and J by 4 bases, with 8 bases between. The V gene's germline CDR1 is SGHRS and CDR2 YFSETQ. The CDR3 length is 12 residues. The CDR3 spells CASSLDSYGYTF. The DNA of the CDR3 is TGCGCCAGCAGCCTCGACAGCTATGGCTACACCTTC.

This chain links TRBV30 with TRBJ1-2, with TRBD1 matching over 9 bases. This CDR3 is built from 14 residues. Germline V gives CDR1 GTSNPN, CDR2 SVGIG (reference sequence). The J segment lost 4 bases and the V segment lost 3 bases, leaving 6 bases of the junction unmatched. CDR3 nucleotide sequence: TGTGCCTGGAGGACACAGGGGGCAAGCTATGGCTACACCTTC. The encoded protein is CAWRTQGASYGYTF.

This chain uses TRBV18 with TRBJ1-1; a possible D gene is TRBD1 (5 bases). Germline V gene lookup returns CDR1 KGHSH and CDR2 LQKENI. This CDR3 has 15 residues. V lost 5 bases, J lost 1 base, and 14 bases lay in between. CDR3 in amino acids: CASSDSYLGNTEAFF. CDR3 DNA sequence: TGTGCCAGCTCAGACAGTTACTTAGGGAACACTGAAGCTTTCTTT.

V gene TRBV27 combines with J gene TRBJ2-7; D uncertain. Trimming removed 1 base at V and 3 bases at J, with 7 bases between. Germline loops: CDR1 MNHEY, CDR2 SMNVEV (reference sequence). The CDR3 runs 13 residues. DNA for the CDR3: TGTGCCAGCAGTTTATACCCTAGCTACGAGCAGTACTTC. Residues: CASSLYPSYEQYF.

This clone was counted a single time. The V call is TRBV28, the J call TRBJ1-2; 9 bases are a match to TRBD1. Trimming took 6 bases from V and 7 from J; bases not matched to a gene: 6. The CDR3 contains 13 residues. In germline, CDR1 is MDHEN, CDR2 SYDVKM. CDR3: CASRLQGALGYTF. In nucleotides, the CDR3 is TGTGCCAGCAGGCTACAGGGGGCGCTTGGCTACACCTTC.

In its sample, this clone is medium-sized. V usage is TRBV7-2 and J usage is TRBJ1-2, with D tentatively TRBD1 (5 bases). The V gene lost 2 bases and the J gene lost 5 bases, with 9 bases spanning the gap. CDR1 SGHTA and CDR2 FQGNSA come from the germline V gene. The length of the CDR3 is 13 residues. This chain's CDR3 is CASSLTEGYGYTF. The CDR3 DNA reads TGTGCCAGCAGCTTAACGGAGGGGTATGGCTACACCTTC.

The chain uses TRBV4-3 and TRBJ1-2; D is possibly TRBD1 (6 bases). From germline, CDR1 is LGHNA and CDR2 YSLEER. The V and J ends lost 0 bases and 3 bases respectively, with 14 bases between them. The CDR3 is 16 residues long. The CDR3 sequence: CASSQDAKTGDYGYTF. Written as DNA, the CDR3 is TGCGCCAGCAGCCAAGATGCGAAGACAGGCGACTATGGCTACACCTTC.

The chain recombines TRBV5-1 with TRBJ2-5, with D perhaps TRBD2 (5 bases). CDR1 is SGHRS, CDR2 YFSETQ, per germline. The ends were cut back, 4 bases at V and 4 bases at J, with 11 bases in the middle. The CDR3 runs 13 residues. CDR3 protein: CASSVSGLETQYF. CDR3 nucleotides: TGCGCCAGCAGCGTTTCGGGGTTAGAGACCCAGTACTTC.

The chain recombines TRBV7-8 with TRBJ1-1; unclear D gene. The CDR3 loop spans 12 amino acids. CDR1 and CDR2 from the germline V gene are SGHVS and FQNEAQ. V lost 6 bases and J 2 bases, leaving 7 bases between the germline ends. CDR3 DNA sequence: TGTGCCAGCAGGATTTTAAACACTGAAGCTTTCTTT. Protein product: CASRILNTEAFF.

This chain uses TRBV29-1 with TRBJ2-1; 8 positions match TRBD1. CDR1 and CDR2 from the germline V gene are SQVTM and ANQGSEA. Losses at the gene ends were 5 bases for V and 3 bases for J; bases not matched to a gene: 3. The CDR3 length is 13 residues. The CDR3, as DNA: TGCAGCGTTACCGGGACAGGCTACAATGAGCAGTTCTTC. Translation: CSVTGTGYNEQFF.

The chain has TRBV19 and TRBJ2-3; no clear D gene. V was pared by 5 bases and J by 1 base, with 4 bases between. CDR1 and CDR2 (germline): LNHDA, SQIVND (reference sequence). CDR3 length: 12 amino acids. Here the CDR3 DNA reads TGTGCCAGTAGTCCACGCACAGATACGCAGTATTTT. It translates to CASSPRTDTQYF.

This clone has only one observation. The chain is built from TRBV5-1 and TRBJ1-1; TRBD1 matches at 8 bases. The CDR3 sequence is 14 residues long. Germline lookup yields CDR1 SGHRS and CDR2 YFSETQ. V lost 2 bases, J lost 4 bases, and 4 bases stayed unmatched. The CDR3 region has the DNA TGCGCCAGCAGCTTACAGACAGGGGCCACTGAAGCTTTCTTT. It encodes CASSLQTGATEAFF.

The genes are TRBV5-1 and TRBJ2-3; possibly TRBD1 for D (5 bases). This CDR3 comprises 15 residues. Per germline, CDR1 SGHRS and CDR2 YFSETQ. The ends were cut back, 5 bases at V and 2 bases at J, with 15 bases in the middle. The CDR3 region has the DNA TGCGCCAGCAGTCGAACAGGCGCAAACACAGATACGCAGTATTTT. Amino acids: CASSRTGANTDTQYF.

This chain links TRBV5-1 with TRBJ2-4; no clear D. V was clipped by 5 bases and J by 7 bases, with 16 bases between them. From germline, CDR1 is SGHRS and CDR2 YFSETQ. The CDR3 consists of 14 residues. The CDR3 protein is CASREPGGENIQYF. The CDR3 DNA sequence: TGCGCCAGCAGGGAACCGGGCGGAGAGAACATTCAGTACTTC.

This rearrangement joins TRBV30 to TRBJ1-4, with TRBD1 as a possible D gene (5 bases). Germline lookup yields CDR1 GTSNPN and CDR2 SVGIG (reference sequence). The CDR3 contains 11 residues. The germline V and J ends were trimmed by 5 bases and 12 bases, with 13 bases remaining between them. The CDR3 DNA follows: TGTGCCTGGGATCTCGGGGGGGAACTGTTTTTT. Protein sequence: CAWDLGGELFF.

This chain joins TRBV5-1 and TRBJ1-1, with D unclear. This CDR3 has 13 residues. Trimming took off 0 bases at V and 1 base at J, with 4 bases between the two ends. Germline lookup yields CDR1 SGHRS and CDR2 YFSETQ. The CDR3 reads CASSLEPNTEAFF. CDR3 sequence (DNA): TGCGCCAGCAGCTTGGAGCCGAACACTGAAGCTTTCTTT. Together with reference TRBV5-1 and TRBJ1-1, the CDR3 gives the full variable domain: KAGVTQTPRYLIKTRGQQVTLSCSPISGHRSVSWYQQTPGQGLQFLFEYFSETQRNKGNFPGRFSGRQFSNSRSEMNVSTLELGDSALYLCASSLEPNTEAFFGQGTRLTVV.

This chain links TRBV5-1 with TRBJ2-3, with 9 bases matching TRBD1. CDR3 size: 14 residues. Losses at the gene ends were 5 bases for V and 3 bases for J; bases not matched to a gene: 4. Germline-derived CDR1 and CDR2 are SGHRS and YFSETQ. CDR3 DNA sequence: TGCGCCAGCAGGGGACAGGGTATGACAGATACGCAGTATTTT. The encoded protein is CASRGQGMTDTQYF. Using reference TRBV5-1 and TRBJ2-3 for the parts outside the CDR3, the full variable domain is KAGVTQTPRYLIKTRGQQVTLSCSPISGHRSVSWYQQTPGQGLQFLFEYFSETQRNKGNFPGRFSGRQFSNSRSEMNVSTLELGDSALYLCASRGQGMTDTQYFGPGTRLTVL.